The sequence of this T cell receptor beta chain was determined in a study of blood T cell repertoires in COVID-19. Study at large: Samples came from the United States, Italy and Spain, spanning acute and convalescent COVID-19. The analysed material was cDNA or gDNA that came from T cells, B-cell-depleted T cells, or PBMCs.

How the authors handled the data: Amplification of reference gene primers was used by the study to estimate nucleated cell counts. Clones were read by immunoSEQ multiplex PCR, and TCRdb kept only the in-frame ones, dropping some. D and trimming come from the DNA, and the V and J calls and clone size come from that table. In the table there are some 70,000 clones, roughly 84% of which are singletons. This receptor was taken from a woman in her forties or fifties with acute or convalescent COVID-19. Sequencing used peripheral blood.

Here the CDR3 DNA reads TGCGCCAGCAGCCTCCGGGGGGGGATGGGCTCCTACAATGAGCAGTTCTTC. This encodes CASSLRGGMGSYNEQFF. This chain joins TRBV4-1 and TRBJ2-1; 8 bases fit TRBD2. J was trimmed by 0 bases and V by 4 bases; bases with no gene match: 8. The germline CDR1 and CDR2 sequences are MGHRA and YSYEKL. The CDR3 runs to 17 residues.